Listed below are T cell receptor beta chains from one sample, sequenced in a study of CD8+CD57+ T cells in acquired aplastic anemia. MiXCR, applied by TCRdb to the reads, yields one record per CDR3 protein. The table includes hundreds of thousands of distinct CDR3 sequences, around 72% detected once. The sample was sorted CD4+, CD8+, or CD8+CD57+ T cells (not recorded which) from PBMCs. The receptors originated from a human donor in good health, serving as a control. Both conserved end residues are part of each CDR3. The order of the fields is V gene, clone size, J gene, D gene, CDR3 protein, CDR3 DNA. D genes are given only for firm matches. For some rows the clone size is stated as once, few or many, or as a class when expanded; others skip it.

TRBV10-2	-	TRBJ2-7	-	CASGSSAGYLYAQYF	TGTGCCAGCGGATCATCGGCGGGCTACCTCTACGCGCAGTACTTC
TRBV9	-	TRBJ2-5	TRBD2	CASTVYAGGPTQETQYF	TGCGCCAGCACCGTCTACGCGGGGGGTCCTACCCAAGAGACCCAGTACTTC
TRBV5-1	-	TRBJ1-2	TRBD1	CASSSDRTVYGYTF	TGTGCCAGCAGCTCGGACAGGACGGTCTATGGCTACACCTTC
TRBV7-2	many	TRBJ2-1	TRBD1	CASSRDRQTPQFF	TGTGCCAGCAGCCGGGACAGGCAGACCCCGCAGTTCTTC
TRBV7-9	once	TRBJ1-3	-	CASSLDGSAYGIIIYF	TGTGCCAGCAGCTTGGATGGGTCGGCTTATGGAATCATTATATATTTT
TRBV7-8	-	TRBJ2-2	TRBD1	CASSLAGTVPPGELFF	TGTGCCAGCAGCTTGGCCGGGACAGTACCGCCCGGGGAGCTGTTTTTT
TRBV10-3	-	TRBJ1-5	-	CAISAERASNQPGHF	TGTGCCATCAGCGCCGAGAGGGCGAGCAATCAGCCCGGGCATTTT
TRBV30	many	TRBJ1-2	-	CAWSEQGMDGYTF	TGTGCCTGGAGTGAACAGGGAATGGATGGCTACACCTTC
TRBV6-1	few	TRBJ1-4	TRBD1	CASGRTGVREKLFF	TGTGCCAGCGGCCGGACAGGAGTGAGGGAAAAACTGTTTTTT
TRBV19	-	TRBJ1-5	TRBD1	CASGDRANQPQHF	TGTGCCAGTGGGGACAGGGCCAATCAGCCCCAGCATTTT
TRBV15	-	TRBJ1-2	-	CATSRDRGLSTF	TGTGCCACCAGCAGAGATCGGGGGTTATCCACCTTC
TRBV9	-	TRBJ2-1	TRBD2	CASSVAVRGVDNEQFF	TGTGCCAGCAGCGTCGCGGTGCGGGGGGTCGACAATGAGCAGTTCTTC
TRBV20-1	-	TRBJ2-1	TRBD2	CSAGTSSNEQQFF	TGCAGTGCTGGGACTAGTTCTAACGAGCAGCAGTTCTTC
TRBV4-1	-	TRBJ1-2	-	CASSQDLGGQYGYTF	TGCGCCAGCAGCCAAGACTTGGGAGGGCAGTATGGCTACACCTTC
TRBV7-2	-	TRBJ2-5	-	CASSVQETVTQDF	TGTGCCAGCAGCGTACAGGAGACAGTGACCCAGGATTTC
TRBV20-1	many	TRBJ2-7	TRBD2	CSASRTSGAYEQYF	TGCAGTGCGAGCCGGACTAGCGGGGCGTACGAGCAGTACTTC
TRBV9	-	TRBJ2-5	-	CASSVGGGGRYVETQYF	TGTGCCAGCAGCGTAGGGGGAGGGGGGCGTTACGTAGAGACCCAGTACTTC
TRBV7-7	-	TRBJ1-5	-	CASSPRTSGARHF	TGTGCCAGCAGCCCACGGACTAGTGGGGCGCGGCATTTT
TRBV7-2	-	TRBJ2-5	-	CASSLSSRPRSYEF	TGTGCCAGCAGCTTATCGTCTAGGCCGAGATCCTACGAGTTC
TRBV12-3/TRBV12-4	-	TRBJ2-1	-	CASSEGRWLHNEQFF	TGTGCCAGCAGTGAAGGGCGGTGGTTGCACAATGAGCAGTTCTTC
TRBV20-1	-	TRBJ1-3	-	CSARVPTGNTIYF	TGCAGTGCTAGAGTACCGACAGGAAACACCATATATTTT
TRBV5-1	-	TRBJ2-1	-	CASSLDSPYNEQFF	TGCGCCAGCAGCTTGGACAGCCCCTACAATGAGCAGTTCTTC
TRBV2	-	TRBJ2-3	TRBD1	CASTGQGADTQYF	TGTGCCAGCACCGGACAGGGGGCAGATACGCAGTATTTT
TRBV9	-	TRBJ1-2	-	CASSATGGQGEGYTF	TGTGCCAGCAGCGCGACGGGGGGGCAGGGAGAGGGCTACACCTTC
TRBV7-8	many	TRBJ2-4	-	CASSSQTVGDNIQYF	TGTGCCAGCAGCTCACAGACAGTCGGGGATAACATTCAGTACTTC
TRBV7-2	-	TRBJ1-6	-	CASSINSNQPHHFF	TGTGCCAGCAGCATTAATAGCAATCAGCCCCACCACTTTTTT
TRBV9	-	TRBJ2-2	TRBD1	CASSQLSAGGLNTGELFF	TGTGCCAGCAGCCAGCTTAGCGCAGGGGGCCTGAACACCGGGGAGCTGTTTTTT
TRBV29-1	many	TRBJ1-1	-	CSGGKNTEAFF	TGCAGCGGGGGGAAGAACACTGAAGCTTTCTTT
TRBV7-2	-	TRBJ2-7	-	CASSLSQPSSYEQYF	TGTGCCAGCAGCTTAAGTCAGCCGAGCTCCTACGAGCAGTACTTC
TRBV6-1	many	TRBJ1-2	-	CASSETVSYGYTF	TGTGCCAGCAGTGAAACGGTTTCTTATGGCTACACCTTC
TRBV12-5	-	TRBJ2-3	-	CASAADTQYF	TGTGCTAGTGCCGCAGATACGCAGTATTTT
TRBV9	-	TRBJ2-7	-	CASSTRDTPYEQYF	TGTGCCAGCAGCACCCGGGACACCCCCTACGAGCAGTACTTC
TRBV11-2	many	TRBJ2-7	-	CASSPVRGATYEQYF	TGTGCCAGCAGCCCCGTGAGGGGGGCTACCTACGAGCAGTACTTC
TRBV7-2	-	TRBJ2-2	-	CASSLRGAFRDGGLFF	TGTGCCAGCAGCTTACGAGGGGCCTTCAGAGACGGGGGCCTGTTTTTT